These 32 T cell receptor beta chains were sequenced from one sample in a study of T cell clonotyping in hematopoietic cell transplantation. Clones were sequenced by immunoSEQ multiplex PCR, and TCRdb holds only the in-frame ones, with some missing. The sample shows about 36,000 clones, roughly 88% of them seen only once. Sequencing input: peripheral blood mononuclear cells. Every receptor here comes from a woman between 40 and 50 years old in good health. Some clones in this sample may be carry-over from other donors' samples.

V usage is TRBV10-3 and J usage is TRBJ1-4; 9 bases are shared with TRBD1. V gave up 1 base and J gave up 8 bases; unmatched junction bases: 5. The CDR3 totals 15 residues. The germline gives CDR1 ENHRY, CDR2 SYGVKD. CDR3 in amino acids: CAISEFGQGKEKLFF. DNA for the CDR3: TGTGCCATCAGTGAGTTTGGACAGGGGAAGGAAAAACTGTTTTTT.

V is TRBV6-1 and J is TRBJ2-7; possibly TRBD1 for D (5 bases). The V and J ends lost 4 bases and 2 bases respectively, with 18 bases between them. Germline-derived CDR1 and CDR2 are MNHNS and SASEGT. The CDR3 spans 16 residues. The DNA of the CDR3 is TGTGCCAGCAGTGTAGGTCGGGTGGGGCCCACCTACGAGCAGTACTTC. This translates into CASSVGRVGPTYEQYF.

J is TRBJ2-4 and V is TRBV19; 8 bases fit TRBD1. The CDR3 has 16 amino acids. CDR1 and CDR2 from the germline V gene are LNHDA and SQIVND (reference sequence). V gave up 3 bases and J gave up 1 base; unmatched junction bases: 5. The CDR3 DNA follows: TGTGCCAGTAGTATCATTCAGGGGGCGGCCAAAAACATTCAGTACTTC. Translation gives CASSIIQGAAKNIQYF. Combining the CDR3 with reference TRBV19 and TRBJ2-4 gives the whole variable domain DGGITQSPKYLFRKEGQNVTLSCEQNLNHDAMYWYRQDPGQGLRLIYYSQIVNDFQKGDIAEGYSVSREKKESFPLTVTSAQKNPTAFYLCASSIIQGAAKNIQYFGAGTRLSVL.

The rearrangement links TRBV28 to TRBJ1-1, with a possible D match to TRBD1 (5 bases). The CDR3 loop spans 14 amino acids. Trimming shortened V by 5 bases and J by 3 bases, and 13 bases separated the two germline ends. The germline gives CDR1 MDHEN, CDR2 SYDVKM. The CDR3 DNA sequence: TGTGCCAGCAGTGCCATGACAGTCTACACTGAAGCTTTCTTT. This encodes CASSAMTVYTEAFF.

This rearrangement joins TRBV1 to TRBJ2-2; the D call of TRBD2 is as the table states it, not checked on the DNA. TRBV1 is tagged as a pseudogene. The CDR3 is 21 amino acids. This CDR3 is CTSSPLLFRWDRGGGTGELFF. The CDR3 DNA sequence: TGCACCAGCAGCCCTCTACTTTTCAGGTGGGACCGGGGGGGTGGGACCGGGGAGCTGTTTTTT.

The chain joins TRBV9 to TRBJ2-5, with 10 bases aligning to TRBD1. The germline gives CDR1 SGDLS, CDR2 YYNGEE. The CDR3 covers 15 residues. The J segment lost 5 bases and the V segment lost 2 bases, leaving 6 bases of the junction unmatched. The CDR3 DNA reads TGTGCCAGCAGCGTTCTGTGGACAGGGGGGGAGACCCAGTACTTC. This translates into CASSVLWTGGETQYF. Looking up the rest from reference TRBV9 and TRBJ2-5 gives the full variable domain: DSGVTQTPKHLITATGQRVTLRCSPRSGDLSVYWYQQSLDQGLQFLIQYYNGEERAKGNILERFSAQQFPDLHSELNLSSLELGDSALYFCASSVLWTGGETQYFGPGTRLLVL.

This clone appeared a single time. The rearrangement links TRBV30 to TRBJ2-7; TRBD2 matches 10 bases. This CDR3 region has 15 residues. J lost 4 bases, V lost 3 bases, and 9 bases had no gene match. CDR1 and CDR2 from the germline V gene are GTSNPN and SVGIG (reference sequence). The CDR3 DNA reads TGTGCCTGGAGCGAAAATGGACTAGCGGAATACGAGCAGTACTTC. Encoded protein: CAWSENGLAEYEQYF.

This clone appeared a few times. The genes are TRBV2 and TRBJ2-7; 9 bases are a match to TRBD1. With 6 bases clipped from V and 5 bases from J, the junction kept 5 bases outside the gene matches. This CDR3 spans 13 amino acids. CDR1 SNHLY and CDR2 FYNNEI come from the germline V gene. CDR3 protein: CASRDDRGNEQYF. The CDR3 DNA is TGTGCCAGCAGGGATGACAGGGGGAACGAGCAGTACTTC.

V usage is TRBV7-9 and J usage is TRBJ1-4; D may be TRBD1 (6 bases). Germline V gene lookup returns CDR1 SEHNR and CDR2 FQNEAQ (reference sequence). The CDR3 spans 14 residues. The V gene lost 5 bases and the J gene lost 5 bases, with 12 bases spanning the gap. CDR3 sequence reads: CASSPGAGNEKLFF. As DNA, the CDR3 is TGTGCCAGCAGCCCAGGGGCGGGAAATGAAAAACTGTTTTTT.

The chain carries TRBV4-3 and TRBJ1-2; D perhaps matches TRBD1 (6 bases). Germline lookup yields CDR1 LGHNA and CDR2 YSLEER. Trimming took off 5 bases at V and 4 bases at J, with 20 bases between the two ends. This CDR3 spans 16 amino acids. CDR3: CASSGQMTGSGYGYTF. CDR3 nucleotides: TGCGCCAGCAGCGGACAGATGACGGGCTCGGGCTATGGCTACACCTTC.

The CDR3 region has the DNA TGTGCCAGCAGCTTAGGGGCAGGGGATAGGACTGAAGCTTTCTTT. Its translation: CASSLGAGDRTEAFF. The gene calls are TRBV7-8 and TRBJ1-1; D might be TRBD1 (6 bases). Trimming left V 1 base short and J 5 bases short, with 14 bases between. The length of the CDR3 is 15 residues. CDR1 and CDR2 from the germline V gene are SGHVS and FQNEAQ.

The chain recombines TRBV5-1 with TRBJ2-2, with D tentatively TRBD1 (5 bases). The V gene lost 5 bases and the J gene lost 8 bases, with 10 bases spanning the gap. Germline CDR1 and CDR2: SGHRS and YFSETQ. The CDR3 length is 12 residues. The CDR3 DNA reads as TGCGCCAGCAGTTCCTCAGGGGGGGAGCTGTTTTTT. This codes for CASSSSGGELFF.

The chain uses TRBV7-8 and TRBJ2-1; 11 bases agree with TRBD2. Trimming cost V 5 bases and J 7 bases; bases outside gene matches: 7. CDR1 and CDR2 (germline): SGHVS, FQNEAQ. This CDR3 region has 15 residues. CDR3 nucleotides: TGTGCCAGCAGCCCTTACGGGACTAGCGGTAATGAGCAGTTCTTC. Translation: CASSPYGTSGNEQFF.

The J gene is TRBJ2-2, the V gene TRBV27; a possible D gene is TRBD1 (6 bases). Germline CDR1 and CDR2: MNHEY and SMNVEV (reference sequence). Trimming removed 4 bases at V and 4 bases at J, with 10 bases between. This CDR3 contains 14 residues. In DNA, the CDR3 is TGTGCCAGCAGTTGGGGGCGCGGCACCGGGGAGCTGTTTTTT. This translates into CASSWGRGTGELFF.

This clone was seen a single time. The V call is TRBV18, the J call TRBJ1-5, with TRBD1 matching over 10 bases. The CDR3 loop spans 17 amino acids. V lost 3 bases and J lost 5; bases outside the gene matches: 10. Germline V lookup: CDR1 KGHSH, CDR2 LQKENI. CDR3 loop: CASSPRDRGIGDQPQHF. CDR3 DNA: TGTGCCAGCTCACCCCGGGACAGGGGTATCGGAGATCAGCCCCAGCATTTT.

Only a few counts were recorded for this clone. The chain recombines TRBV4-1 with TRBJ2-7, with D perhaps being TRBD1 or TRBD2 (7 bases each). The V and J ends lost 1 base and 6 bases respectively, with 22 bases between them. The germline gives CDR1 MGHRA, CDR2 YSYEKL. CDR3 length: 17 amino acids. The CDR3 sequence: CASSQGQGSRGGSEQYF. The CDR3 DNA is TGCGCCAGCAGCCAAGGACAGGGCTCGCGCGGGGGTTCCGAGCAGTACTTC.

The V gene is TRBV27, the J gene TRBJ2-2, with TRBD2 matching over 9 bases. CDR1 MNHEY and CDR2 SMNVEV come from the germline V gene (reference sequence). The CDR3 consists of 17 residues. V was clipped by 2 bases and J by 4 bases; unmatched bases: 8. This CDR3 reads CASSLGSSGEGTGELFF. In DNA, the CDR3 is TGTGCCAGCAGTTTAGGCTCTAGCGGGGAGGGCACCGGGGAGCTGTTTTTT.

The V gene is TRBV28, the J gene TRBJ2-7; TRBD2 is a possible D gene (5 bases). In germline, CDR1 is MDHEN, CDR2 SYDVKM. CDR3 length: 12 residues. V was pared by 5 bases and J by 6 bases, with 11 bases between. CDR3 amino acids: CASSNIGSEQYF. CDR3 nucleotides: TGTGCCAGCAGTAATATAGGGAGCGAGCAGTACTTC.

This clone was detected once. This chain links TRBV28 with TRBJ1-1, with D uncertain. The CDR3 runs 17 residues. The germline V and J ends were trimmed by 7 bases and 1 base, with 22 bases remaining between them. Germline-derived CDR1 and CDR2 are MDHEN and SYDVKM. CDR3 sequence (DNA): TGTGCCAGCACCCCTTACCTAGGAAAGCGCGAGAACACTGAAGCTTTCTTT. Translated, it gives CASTPYLGKRENTEAFF. The full variable domain, rest sourced from reference TRBV28 and TRBJ1-1, is DVKVTQSSRYLVKRTGEKVFLECVQDMDHENMFWYRQDPGLGLRLIYFSYDVKMKEKGDIPEGYSVSREKKERFSLILESASTNQTSMYLCASTPYLGKRENTEAFFGQGTRLTVV.

This sequence joins TRBV19 and TRBJ1-1; D gene ambiguous. Trimming took 9 bases from V and 2 from J, leaving 10 bases between them. The CDR3 spans 12 residues. Per germline, CDR1 LNHDA and CDR2 SQIVND (reference sequence). CDR3 in amino acids: CASLSLNTEAFF. CDR3 in DNA: TGTGCCAGCCTCAGCCTAAACACTGAAGCTTTCTTT.

The rearrangement joins TRBV29-1 to TRBJ2-7, with 7 bases matching TRBD1. Germline trimming cut 0 bases from V and 7 bases from J; bases unmatched to any gene: 18. This CDR3 has 17 amino acids. Germline lookup yields CDR1 SQVTM and CDR2 ANQGSEA. In DNA form, the CDR3 reads TGCAGCGTTGAAGAGGGAGACAGGGTACTGGGTACGCGGGAGCAGTACTTC. Its translation: CSVEEGDRVLGTREQYF.

The chain carries TRBV19 and TRBJ1-4; D is unclear. The V gene lost 5 bases and the J gene lost 6 bases, with 4 bases spanning the gap. The CDR3 has 11 residues. Germline loops: CDR1 LNHDA, CDR2 SQIVND (reference sequence). CDR3 loop: CASSGYEKLFF. CDR3 DNA: TGTGCCAGTAGTGGCTATGAAAAACTGTTTTTT.

The chain carries TRBV29-1 and TRBJ2-7; 8 bases map to TRBD1. Germline trimming cut 1 base from V and 6 bases from J; bases unmatched to any gene: 8. The CDR3 has 14 residues. CDR1 SQVTM and CDR2 ANQGSEA come from the germline V gene. The CDR3 coding sequence is TGCAGCGTTGAAGTCGGCCAGGGGGCAGGCGAGCAGTACTTC. Translated: CSVEVGQGAGEQYF.

The chain joins TRBV5-1 to TRBJ1-1; no clear D gene. V was clipped by 3 bases and J by 4 bases, with 13 bases between them. Germline CDR1 and CDR2: SGHRS and YFSETQ. The length of the CDR3 is 14 residues. CDR3 in amino acids: CASSSHALSTEAFF. As DNA, the CDR3 is TGCGCCAGCAGCTCTCACGCCCTGAGCACTGAAGCTTTCTTT.

J is TRBJ2-5 and V is TRBV10-3, with 11 bases matching TRBD1. This CDR3 has 14 amino acids. CDR1 is ENHRY and CDR2 is SYGVKD in the germline V gene. Trimming removed 6 bases from V and 2 bases from J; junction bases left unmatched: 2. The CDR3 loop is CAIRRDRGQETQYF. CDR3 nucleotides: TGTGCCATCAGGCGGGACAGGGGGCAAGAGACCCAGTACTTC.

V usage is TRBV12-1 and J usage is TRBJ2-5. TRBV12-1 is a known pseudogene. The CDR3 spans 14 residues. The chain's CDR3 is CQGRTQGRQETQYF. The CDR3 DNA reads as TGTCAGGGACGAACACAAGGTAGGCAAGAGACCCAGTACTTC.

This rearrangement joins TRBV19 to TRBJ2-6; 16 nucleotides line up with TRBD2. Germline assignment: CDR1 LNHDA and CDR2 SQIVND (reference sequence). Germline trimming cut 9 bases from V and 2 bases from J; bases unmatched to any gene: 13. CDR3 length: 20 amino acids. This CDR3 reads CASSLLGTSGRGPGANVLTF. As DNA, the CDR3 is TGTGCCAGCTCGTTACTGGGGACTAGCGGGAGGGGCCCTGGGGCCAACGTCCTGACTTTC.

The J gene is TRBJ2-7, the V gene TRBV7-2; D is tentatively TRBD1 or TRBD2 (6 bases each). The ends were cut back, 5 bases at V and 2 bases at J, with 10 bases in the middle. Germline V gene lookup returns CDR1 SGHTA and CDR2 FQGNSA. The CDR3 has 13 amino acids. CDR3 loop: CASSPRGPYEQYF. In DNA form, the CDR3 reads TGTGCCAGCAGCCCTCGGGGGCCCTACGAGCAGTACTTC.

This clone was detected only once. The chain uses TRBV28 and TRBJ1-2, with unresolved D. V lost 4 bases to trimming and J lost 5 bases, with 14 bases between them. Per germline, CDR1 MDHEN and CDR2 SYDVKM. The CDR3 length is 14 residues. The CDR3 here is CASSSAETRYGYTF. The CDR3 DNA sequence: TGTGCCAGCAGTTCGGCGGAGACTCGGTATGGCTACACCTTC.

J is TRBJ1-2 and V is TRBV11-2, with no clear D. Between the trimmed V and J ends, which lost 1 base and 7 bases, there was a span of 13 bases. The CDR3 covers 14 residues. Germline lookup yields CDR1 SGHAT and CDR2 FQNNGV. The CDR3 loop is CASSLALASVGYTF. The CDR3 bases are TGTGCCAGCAGCTTAGCTCTCGCGTCAGTTGGCTACACCTTC.

This sequence joins TRBV6-6 and TRBJ1-1; perhaps TRBD1 as D (5 bases). The V end lost 2 bases, the J end lost 0 bases, and 10 bases lay between the germline ends. Germline lookup yields CDR1 MNHNY and CDR2 SVGAGI (reference sequence). The CDR3 extends over 15 amino acids. CDR3 nucleotides: TGTGCCAGCAGTTACGGGGCCGAGATGAACACTGAAGCTTTCTTT. Protein: CASSYGAEMNTEAFF.

The gene calls are TRBV7-3 and TRBJ2-3; 7 nucleotides match TRBD1. V lost 5 bases to trimming and J lost 5 bases; unmatched junction nucleotides: 10. The CDR3 contains 15 residues. Germline CDR1 and CDR2: SGHTA and FQGTGA. The CDR3 region has the DNA TGTGCCAGCAGCCCTTCGGGACAGCCGGGAGATACGCAGTATTTT. The encoded protein is CASSPSGQPGDTQYF.